One T cell receptor (beta chain) is described in this entry. Germline loops: CDR1 SGHTA, CDR2 FQGNSA. The ends were cut back, 1 base at V and 6 bases at J, with 19 bases in the middle. This CDR3 has 17 amino acids. These data are taken from a study of T cell responses to AZD1222 COVID-19 vaccine. TCRdb's table, derived via immunoSEQ multiplex PCR, lists solely in-frame clones and lacks some. The table has 150,000 to 200,000 clones, 90% seen once; the top ten hold 2.5% to 3.5%. This chain joins TRBV7-2 and TRBJ1-5; weak D call: TRBD1 (6 bases). Specimen: peripheral blood, collected on day 0 of AZD1222 vaccination. This receptor was obtained from an adult in good health. CDR3 sequence: CASSLGPPGARPQPQHF. CDR3 DNA sequence: TGTGCCAGCAGCTTAGGTCCACCGGGGGCACGTCCTCAGCCCCAGCATTTT. The full variable domain, in which reference TRBV7-2 and TRBJ1-5 provide the parts outside the CDR3, is GAGVSQSPSNKVTEKGKDVELRCDPISGHTALYWYRQSLGQGLEFLIYFQGNSAPDKSGLPSDRFSAERTGGSVSTLTIQRTQQEDSAVYLCASSLGPPGARPQPQHFGDGTRLSIL.